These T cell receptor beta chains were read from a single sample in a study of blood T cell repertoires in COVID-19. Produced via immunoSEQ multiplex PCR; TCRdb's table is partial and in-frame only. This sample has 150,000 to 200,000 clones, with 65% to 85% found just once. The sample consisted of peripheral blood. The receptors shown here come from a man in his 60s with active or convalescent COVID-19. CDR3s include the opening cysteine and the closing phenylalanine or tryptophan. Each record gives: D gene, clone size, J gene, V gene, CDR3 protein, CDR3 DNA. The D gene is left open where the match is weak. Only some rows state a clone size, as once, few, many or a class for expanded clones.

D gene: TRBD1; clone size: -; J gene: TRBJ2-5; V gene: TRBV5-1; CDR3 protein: CASSLAGQGDQETQYF; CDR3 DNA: TGCGCCAGCAGCTTAGCGGGACAGGGGGACCAAGAGACCCAGTACTTC
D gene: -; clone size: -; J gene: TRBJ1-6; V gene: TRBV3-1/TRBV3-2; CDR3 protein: CASSQMAANSPLHF; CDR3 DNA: TGTGCCAGCAGCCAAATGGCCGCTAATTCACCCCTCCACTTT
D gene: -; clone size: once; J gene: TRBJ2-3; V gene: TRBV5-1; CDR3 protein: CASSRTPATDTQYF; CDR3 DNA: TGCGCCAGCAGCAGGACACCAGCCACAGATACGCAGTATTTT
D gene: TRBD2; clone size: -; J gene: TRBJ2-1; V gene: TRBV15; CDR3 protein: CATSSPLAGGPNEQFF; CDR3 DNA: TGTGCCACCAGCTCTCCTCTAGCGGGGGGGCCTAATGAGCAGTTCTTC
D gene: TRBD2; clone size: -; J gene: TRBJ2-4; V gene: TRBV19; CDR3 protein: CASSIGLAGGRAKNIQYF; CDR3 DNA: TGTGCCAGTAGTATCGGGCTAGCGGGAGGGCGGGCCAAAAACATTCAGTACTTC
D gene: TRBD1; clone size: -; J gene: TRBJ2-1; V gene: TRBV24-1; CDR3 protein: CATSDLSTGSLDEQFF; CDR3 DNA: TGTGCCACCAGTGATTTATCGACAGGGAGTTTAGATGAGCAGTTCTTC
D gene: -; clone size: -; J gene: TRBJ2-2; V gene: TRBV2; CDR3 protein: CASNPWTGDTGELFF; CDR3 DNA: TGTGCCAGCAACCCCTGGACGGGGGATACCGGGGAGCTGTTTTTT
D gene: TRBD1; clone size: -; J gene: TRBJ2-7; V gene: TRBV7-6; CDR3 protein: CASSLFHRGIYEQYF; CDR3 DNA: TGTGCCAGCAGCTTGTTTCACAGGGGGATATACGAGCAGTACTTC
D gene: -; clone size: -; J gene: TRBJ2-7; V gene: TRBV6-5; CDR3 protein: CASSYAPTYEQYF; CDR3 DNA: TGTGCCAGCAGTTACGCGCCCACCTACGAGCAGTACTTC
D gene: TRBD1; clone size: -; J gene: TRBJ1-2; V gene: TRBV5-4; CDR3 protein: CASSPGQASFQYTF; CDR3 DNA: TGTGCCAGCAGCCCTGGACAGGCTTCTTTTCAGTACACCTTC
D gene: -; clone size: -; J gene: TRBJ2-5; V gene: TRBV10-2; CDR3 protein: CASSERQDQETQYF; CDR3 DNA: TGCGCCAGCAGTGAGAGACAGGACCAAGAGACCCAGTACTTC
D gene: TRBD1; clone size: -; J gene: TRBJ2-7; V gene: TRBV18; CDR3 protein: CASSERGRGSREQYF; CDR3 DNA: TGTGCCAGCTCAGAACGTGGCAGGGGGTCGCGGGAGCAGTACTTC
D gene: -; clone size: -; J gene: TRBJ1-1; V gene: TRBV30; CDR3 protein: CAWSVRRRVRGTEAFF; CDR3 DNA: TGTGCCTGGAGTGTACGACGGCGAGTACGAGGCACTGAAGCTTTCTTT
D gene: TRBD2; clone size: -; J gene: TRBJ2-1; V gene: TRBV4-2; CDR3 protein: CASSQDLVGASGRNEQFF; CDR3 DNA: TGTGCCAGCAGCCAAGATTTGGTCGGGGCTAGCGGGAGAAATGAGCAGTTCTTC
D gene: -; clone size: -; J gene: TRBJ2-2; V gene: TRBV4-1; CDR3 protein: CASSQVAGPGELFF; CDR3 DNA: TGCGCCAGCAGCCAAGTCGCAGGGCCCGGGGAGCTGTTTTTT
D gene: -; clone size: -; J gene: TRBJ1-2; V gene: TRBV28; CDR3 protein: CASRDRGYTF; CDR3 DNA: TGTGCCAGCAGAGACAGGGGCTACACCTTC
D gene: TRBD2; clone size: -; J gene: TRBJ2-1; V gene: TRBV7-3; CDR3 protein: CASSSSGTSYNEQFF; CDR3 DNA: TGTGCCAGCAGCTCCTCCGGGACTAGCTACAATGAGCAGTTCTTC
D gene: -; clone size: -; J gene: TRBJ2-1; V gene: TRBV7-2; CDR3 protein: CASSLGQANNEQFF; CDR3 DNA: TGTGCCAGCAGCTTAGGCCAGGCGAACAATGAGCAGTTCTTC
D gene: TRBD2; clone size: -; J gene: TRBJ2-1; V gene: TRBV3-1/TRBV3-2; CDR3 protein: CASSQRGLVVNEQFF; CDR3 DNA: TGTGCCAGCAGCCAAAGGGGACTAGTAGTAAATGAGCAGTTCTTC
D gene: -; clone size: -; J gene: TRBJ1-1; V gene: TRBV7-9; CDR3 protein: CASSNPGLQGRVEAFF; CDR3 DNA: TGTGCCAGCAGCAACCCGGGACTCCAAGGCCGAGTTGAAGCTTTCTTT
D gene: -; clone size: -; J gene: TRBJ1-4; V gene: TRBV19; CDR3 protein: CASSIRTANEKLFF; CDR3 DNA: TGTGCCAGTAGTATAAGGACAGCAAATGAAAAACTGTTTTTT
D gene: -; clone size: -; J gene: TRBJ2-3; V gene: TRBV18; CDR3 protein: CASSPPTVGTDTQYF; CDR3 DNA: TGTGCCAGCTCACCACCTACAGTGGGCACAGATACGCAGTATTTT
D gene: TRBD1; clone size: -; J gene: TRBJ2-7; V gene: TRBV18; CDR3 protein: CASSPGQGIDYEQYF; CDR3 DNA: TGTGCCAGCTCACCTGGACAGGGGATCGATTACGAGCAGTACTTC
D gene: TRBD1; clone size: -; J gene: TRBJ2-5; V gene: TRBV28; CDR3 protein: CASRRGQGVETQYF; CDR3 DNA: TGTGCCAGCCGGAGGGGACAGGGGGTTGAGACCCAGTACTTC